Following are 29 T cell receptor beta chains from one sample sequenced in a study of identical twins. Each CDR3 protein is one row after TCRdb ran MiXCR on the 5' RACE reads. The table includes 450,000 or so distinct CDR3 sequences, around 24% detected once. The same data also contributed to another study, on T cells expressing NK-cell markers.

Sequenced material: CD4+ T cells sorted from blood. The receptors stem from a woman between 18 and 30 years old in good health.

This clonotype was picked up a small number of times. The chain uses TRBV3-1 and TRBJ2-1; D may be TRBD1 (6 bases). CDR1 and CDR2 from the germline V gene are LGHDT and YNNKEL (reference sequence). Between the trimmed V and J ends, which lost 1 base and 10 bases, there was a span of 17 bases. CDR3 length: 15 amino acids. CDR3 nucleotides: TGTGCCAGCAGCCAAGTGTCGAGGGGGACCGAGGAGCAGTTCTTC. This encodes CASSQVSRGTEEQFF.

The chain combines TRBV7-3 with TRBJ2-6; tentative D call: TRBD1 (6 bases). The germline V and J ends were trimmed by 5 bases and 12 bases, with 17 bases remaining between them. Germline V gene sequence: CDR1 SGHTA, CDR2 FQGTGA. The CDR3 length is 14 residues. The chain's CDR3 is CASSAITGSGVLTF. In DNA form, the CDR3 reads TGTGCCAGCAGCGCAATAACAGGGTCGGGCGTCCTGACTTTC.

The V call is TRBV14, the J call TRBJ2-5; 8 bases are shared with TRBD2. This CDR3 region has 13 residues. Germline loops: CDR1 SGHDN, CDR2 FVKESK. Germline trimming cut 2 bases from V and 5 bases from J; bases unmatched to any gene: 1. The CDR3 DNA follows: TGTGCCAGCAGCCAAAGCGGGGGTGAGACCCAGTACTTC. It codes for CASSQSGGETQYF. Full variable domain (missing parts from reference TRBV14 and TRBJ2-5): EAGVTQFPSHSVIEKGQTVTLRCDPISGHDNLYWYRRVMGKEIKFLLHFVKESKQDESGMPNNRFLAERTGGTYSTLKVQPAELEDSGVYFCASSQSGGETQYFGPGTRLLVL.

This clonotype was observed a few times. The chain couples TRBV20-1 to TRBJ1-4; 8 bases are shared with TRBD1. This CDR3 comprises 15 residues. Per germline, CDR1 DFQATT and CDR2 SNEGSKA (reference sequence). Unmatched junction bases numbered 10, after V lost 6 bases and J lost 4 bases. The CDR3 is CSANIPDRGNEKLFF. The CDR3 DNA sequence: TGCAGTGCGAACATACCCGACAGGGGTAATGAAAAACTGTTTTTT.

The V and J genes are TRBV5-8 and TRBJ2-5, with TRBD2 as a possible D gene (5 bases). Per germline, CDR1 SGHTS and CDR2 YDEGEE. V was cut by 0 bases and J by 5 bases, with 17 bases left in between. The CDR3 consists of 16 residues. The CDR3 spells CASSLGGTNRGETQYF. The CDR3 DNA follows: TGTGCCAGCAGCTTGGGTGGCACAAACCGGGGTGAGACCCAGTACTTC.

V and J are TRBV9 and TRBJ2-7, with unresolved D. The CDR3 length is 12 residues. Germline CDR1 SGDLS, CDR2 YYNGEE. V dropped 3 bases and J dropped 3 bases, with 7 bases sitting between them. This chain's CDR3 is CASSDLDYEQYF. CDR3 coding DNA: TGTGCCAGCAGCGATCTGGACTACGAGCAGTACTTC.

The chain has TRBV5-4 and TRBJ2-1; the match to TRBD2 covers 13 bases. Trimming removed 3 bases from V and 5 bases from J; junction bases left unmatched: 11. The V gene's germline CDR1 is SGHNT and CDR2 YYREEE (reference sequence). The CDR3 runs 18 residues. The CDR3 region has the DNA TGTGCCAGCAGCTCACTAGCGGGAGGGCCCAAATCCAACAATGAGCAGTTCTTC. Its protein product is CASSSLAGGPKSNNEQFF.

The rearrangement joins TRBV7-2 to TRBJ2-1; D unresolved. The germline CDR1 and CDR2 sequences are SGHTA and FQGNSA. Trimming shortened V by 5 bases and J by 12 bases, and 20 bases separated the two germline ends. This CDR3 is 14 amino acids long. The CDR3 region is CASSGSGGPSSQFF. CDR3 nucleotides: TGTGCCAGCAGCGGTTCTGGCGGCCCGTCTTCGCAGTTCTTC.

CDR3 sequence (DNA): TGCGCCAGCAGCTGGGCTAGCGGCCCCTACGAGCAGTACTTC. Translated: CASSWASGPYEQYF. The chain couples TRBV5-1 to TRBJ2-7, with 7 positions matching TRBD2. The CDR3 sequence is 14 residues long. The ends lost 3 bases at V and 2 bases at J; junction bases unmatched: 5. Germline CDR1 reads SGHRS; CDR2 reads YFSETQ.

This clonotype occurred a few times. This rearrangement joins TRBV12-3 or TRBV12-4 to TRBJ2-7; D tentatively reads TRBD1 or TRBD2 (5 bases each). Trimming cost V 6 bases and J 7 bases, with 19 bases left between them. The CDR3 has 14 residues. Here the CDR3 DNA reads TGTGCCAGCAGGCTAGGAAATTGGGGCGGGGAGCAGTACTTC. As protein: CASRLGNWGGEQYF.

The chain couples TRBV2 to TRBJ2-5; 11 bases line up with TRBD2. The CDR3 runs 16 residues. V shed 4 bases and J 3 bases; nucleotides not matched to a gene: 7. CDR1 is SNHLY and CDR2 is FYNNEI in the germline V gene. The CDR3 DNA reads TGTGCCAGCAGTGTAGTGGGACTAGCGGCCAAAGAGACCCAGTACTTC. Its protein product is CASSVVGLAAKETQYF.

The J gene is TRBJ1-4, the V gene TRBV7-2; 7 bases fit TRBD1. The trim removed 5 bases at V and 8 bases at J, leaving 8 bases unmatched. Germline V gene lookup returns CDR1 SGHTA and CDR2 FQGNSA. This CDR3 comprises 14 residues. The CDR3 region has the DNA TGTGCCAGCAGCAGGGGGCCACAGCAAGAAAAACTGTTTTTT. Its protein is CASSRGPQQEKLFF.

This chain links TRBV10-3 with TRBJ1-1; TRBD1 might be the D (6 bases). The CDR3 runs 11 residues. CDR1 is ENHRY, CDR2 SYGVKD, per germline. Trimming shortened V by 6 bases and J by 11 bases, and 13 bases separated the two germline ends. The CDR3 reads CAISQGRLAFF. In nucleotides, the CDR3 is TGTGCCATCAGCCAGGGGAGGTTGGCTTTCTTT.

The V call is TRBV4-2, the J call TRBJ2-1, with 7 bases aligning to TRBD2. The CDR3 is 15 residues long. V was pared by 0 bases and J by 12 bases, with 11 bases of the junction left unmatched. The germline V gene has CDR1 LGHNA and CDR2 YNFKEQ. CDR3 sequence (DNA): TGTGCCAGCAGCCAAGAGGTGGGGGGGACCTTCGTGCAGTTCTTC. Protein: CASSQEVGGTFVQFF.

The chain uses TRBV20-1 and TRBJ2-1; D gene ambiguous. CDR1 and CDR2 (germline): DFQATT, SNEGSKA (reference sequence). The CDR3 loop spans 13 amino acids. The V gene lost 1 base and the J gene lost 8 bases, with 12 bases spanning the gap. The DNA of the CDR3 is TGCAGTGCTAGAGTGCGGAAATGGGATGAGCAGTTCTTC. Its translation: CSARVRKWDEQFF.

This clonotype has just a few counts. This CDR3 is CASSEEGRSSYNEQFF. The CDR3 bases are TGTGCCAGCAGCGAAGAGGGGCGTAGCTCCTACAATGAGCAGTTCTTC. The chain uses TRBV9 and TRBJ2-1; either TRBD1 or TRBD2 may supply D (5 bases each). Deletions cut 3 bases from V and 0 bases from J, with 13 bases between. Germline lookup yields CDR1 SGDLS and CDR2 YYNGEE. The CDR3 runs to 16 residues.

The sample holds a few counts of this clonotype. This chain connects TRBV11-2 to TRBJ2-7, with D perhaps assigned TRBD1 or TRBD2 (6 bases each). This CDR3 contains 16 residues. Trimming removed 1 base from V and 3 bases from J, with 16 bases in between. Looked up from germline, CDR1 is SGHAT and CDR2 is FQNNGV. This CDR3 reads CASSLAWGAAVYEQYF. The CDR3 DNA sequence: TGTGCCAGCAGCTTAGCGTGGGGGGCCGCTGTCTACGAGCAGTACTTC.

This clonotype was detected many times. This chain connects TRBV18 to TRBJ1-3; TRBD1 might be the D (5 bases). The germline V gene has CDR1 KGHSH and CDR2 LQKENI. CDR3 length: 14 residues. Trimming shortened V by 2 bases and J by 8 bases, and 13 bases separated the two germline ends. The DNA of the CDR3 is TGTGCCAGCTCACCATTCGGGGCGCGGGACACCATATATTTT. It encodes CASSPFGARDTIYF.

V is TRBV5-1 and J is TRBJ2-1, with D perhaps being TRBD1 or TRBD2 (5 bases each). Germline values: CDR1 SGHRS, CDR2 YFSETQ. CDR3 length equals 15 residues. V lost 2 bases, J lost 5 bases, and 14 bases lay in between. CDR3 region: CASSFAGTVDNEQFF. The CDR3 DNA reads as TGCGCCAGCAGCTTTGCCGGGACGGTCGACAATGAGCAGTTCTTC. Based on the CDR3 plus reference TRBV5-1 and TRBJ2-1, the full variable domain is KAGVTQTPRYLIKTRGQQVTLSCSPISGHRSVSWYQQTPGQGLQFLFEYFSETQRNKGNFPGRFSGRQFSNSRSEMNVSTLELGDSALYLCASSFAGTVDNEQFFGPGTRLTVL.

The genes are TRBV14 and TRBJ2-3, with TRBD2 identical over 11 bases. Germline V gene sequence: CDR1 SGHDN, CDR2 FVKESK. This CDR3 comprises 18 residues. The V gene end was trimmed by 5 bases and the J gene end by 5 bases; junction bases not matched to a gene: 15. CDR3 DNA: TGTGCCAGCAGCTTCTACCCTCTACTAGCGGGGGATGGAGATACGCAGTATTTT. Amino acids: CASSFYPLLAGDGDTQYF.

There are a few counts of this clonotype. J is TRBJ1-1 and V is TRBV21-1; the listed D gene, TRBD1, was not tested against the DNA. TRBV21-1 is a pseudogene locus. The CDR3 contains 12 residues. The DNA for the CDR3 is TGTGCCAGCAGCAAGATGAGGGGTCGGGCTTTCTTT. Amino acid sequence: CASSKMRGRAFF.

The chain recombines TRBV5-1 with TRBJ2-7, with D possibly being TRBD1 or TRBD2 (5 bases each). The germline gives CDR1 SGHRS, CDR2 YFSETQ. Trimming took 2 bases from V and 8 from J, leaving 14 bases between them. The CDR3 sequence is 13 residues long. The DNA for the CDR3 is TGCGCCAGCAGCTTACTAGGGGCTTGGCAGCAGTACTTC. It specifies CASSLLGAWQQYF.

The chain joins TRBV7-8 to TRBJ1-1; D remains ambiguous. Germline V gives CDR1 SGHVS, CDR2 FQNEAQ. The CDR3 length is 13 residues. Trimming removed 5 bases from V and 1 base from J, with 8 bases in between. This CDR3 reads CASSPSENTEAFF. CDR3 nucleotides: TGTGCCAGCAGCCCTTCGGAGAACACTGAAGCTTTCTTT.

The CDR3 nucleotides read TGTGCCAGCAGTTTAGATTTTGGGCAAGCAAAAAACATTCAGTACTTC. It yields the protein CASSLDFGQAKNIQYF. V is TRBV28 and J is TRBJ2-4; unclear D gene. This CDR3 region has 16 residues. Germline V gives CDR1 MDHEN, CDR2 SYDVKM. The ends were cut back, 2 bases at V and 4 bases at J, with 15 bases in the middle.

This clonotype was observed a single time. The chain links TRBV6-1 to TRBJ2-1; 9 nucleotides agree with TRBD2. The V gene's germline CDR1 is MNHNS and CDR2 SASEGT. The CDR3 extends over 17 amino acids. Unmatched junction bases numbered 10, after V lost 7 bases and J lost 0 bases. The CDR3 sequence is CASIAGGFQSSYNEQFF. The CDR3 region has the DNA TGTGCCAGCATCGCGGGGGGGTTCCAATCCTCCTACAATGAGCAGTTCTTC.

The chain employs TRBV20-1 and TRBJ2-5; D is uncertain. Germline CDR1 reads DFQATT; CDR2 reads SNEGSKA (reference sequence). Trimming stripped 7 bases from V and 2 bases from J, with 11 bases between. This CDR3 has 12 amino acids. The CDR3 DNA sequence: TGCAGTGGCTTCCGGTCTCAAGAGACCCAGTACTTC. It is translated as CSGFRSQETQYF.

This clonotype was picked up a small number of times. The V gene is TRBV7-2, the J gene TRBJ1-2, with D perhaps matching TRBD1 (6 bases). V lost 5 bases and J lost 4, with 17 bases in between. CDR3 size: 15 residues. The germline V gene has CDR1 SGHTA and CDR2 FQGNSA. This CDR3 is CASSHGQWTVYGYTF. The CDR3 DNA is TGTGCCAGCAGCCACGGGCAATGGACAGTCTATGGCTACACCTTC.

This clonotype showed up just a few times. This chain links TRBV20-1 with TRBJ1-2, with TRBD1 identical over 8 bases. Germline V gene sequence: CDR1 DFQATT, CDR2 SNEGSKA (reference sequence). V lost 6 bases, J lost 3 bases, and 15 bases stayed unmatched. The CDR3 totals 16 residues. CDR3 sequence: CSATGQGNWVDYGYTF. CDR3 in DNA: TGCAGTGCCACCGGACAGGGAAATTGGGTGGACTATGGCTACACCTTC.

This clonotype was observed a few times. This sequence joins TRBV7-2 and TRBJ2-3, with D possibly being TRBD1 (6 bases). The CDR3 runs 15 residues. V gave up 5 bases and J gave up 2 bases, with 14 bases separating them. Germline V gene sequence: CDR1 SGHTA, CDR2 FQGNSA. This CDR3 reads CASSPSGHNTDTQYF. In nucleotides, the CDR3 is TGTGCCAGCAGCCCCTCGGGACATAACACAGATACGCAGTATTTT. Together with reference TRBV7-2 and TRBJ2-3, the CDR3 gives the full variable domain: GAGVSQSPSNKVTEKGKDVELRCDPISGHTALYWYRQSLGQGLEFLIYFQGNSAPDKSGLPSDRFSAERTGGSVSTLTIQRTQQEDSAVYLCASSPSGHNTDTQYFGPGTRLTVL.